The 24 T cell receptor beta chains below all came from one sample that was sequenced in a study of cytomegalovirus exposure and HLA in healthy donors. PCR used 60 Vbeta primers and 13 Jbeta primers. Clones were read by immunoSEQ multiplex PCR, and TCRdb kept only the in-frame ones, dropping some. In the table there are fewer than 150,000 clones, about 80% of which are singletons. The sample consisted of PBMCs. The receptors come from a young man in good health.

The rearrangement joins TRBV7-3 to TRBJ2-1; TRBD2 aligns across 9 bases. The V gene end was trimmed by 5 bases and the J gene end by 10 bases; junction bases not matched to a gene: 9. There are 14 residues in the CDR3. CDR1 and CDR2 (germline): SGHTA, FQGTGA. CDR3 region: CASSKSAGTSEQFF. The CDR3, as DNA: TGTGCCAGCAGCAAATCCGCCGGGACTAGCGAGCAGTTCTTC.

V gene TRBV28 combines with J gene TRBJ1-2; D gene unclear. The CDR3 consists of 14 residues. The germline V gene has CDR1 MDHEN and CDR2 SYDVKM. Between the trimmed V and J ends, which lost 4 bases and 4 bases, there was a span of 13 bases. The CDR3 nucleotides read TGTGCCAGCAGTTCTCATGAGGGAATCTATGGCTACACCTTC. Translated: CASSSHEGIYGYTF.

Regarding this clone: The junction differs from germline at one of its ends, possibly a read error. The sample holds other DNA sequences that translate to the same CDR3. The chain has TRBV4-1 and TRBJ2-2; no clear D. Germline loops: CDR1 MGHRA, CDR2 YSYEKL. The CDR3 is made up of 16 amino acids. The CDR3 DNA sequence: TGTGCCAGCAGTCTAATAGCCGGATCGAACACCGGGGAGCTGTTTTTT. This codes for CASSLIAGSNTGELFF.

This clone was seen only once. The chain couples TRBV18 to TRBJ2-2, with unresolved D. V was trimmed by 3 bases and J by 2 bases, leaving 4 bases between them. This CDR3 is 13 amino acids long. Germline lookup yields CDR1 KGHSH and CDR2 LQKENI. CDR3 DNA sequence: TGTGCCAGCTCACCGGGCAACACCGGGGAGCTGTTTTTT. Protein: CASSPGNTGELFF.

The chain employs TRBV19 and TRBJ1-3, with D possibly TRBD1 on 6 matching bases. The CDR3 covers 15 residues. The germline V gene has CDR1 LNHDA and CDR2 SQIVND (reference sequence). The V end was cut by 7 bases, the J end by 3 bases, with 16 bases between. CDR3 amino acids: CASKVRGSLGNTIYF. The CDR3 DNA reads as TGTGCCAGTAAGGTCAGGGGAAGCCTTGGAAACACCATATATTTT. The full variable domain, rest sourced from reference TRBV19 and TRBJ1-3, is DGGITQSPKYLFRKEGQNVTLSCEQNLNHDAMYWYRQDPGQGLRLIYYSQIVNDFQKGDIAEGYSVSREKKESFPLTVTSAQKNPTAFYLCASKVRGSLGNTIYFGEGSWLTVV.

The chain joins TRBV11-3 to TRBJ2-1, with 9 bases identical to TRBD2. Germline loops: CDR1 SGHNT, CDR2 YENEEA. This CDR3 region has 19 residues. V shed 8 bases, J shed 0 bases, and the junction held 17 bases outside the gene matches. CDR3 in amino acids: CASEGSETSGTLSYNEQFF. The DNA of the CDR3 is TGTGCCAGCGAGGGGTCCGAGACTAGCGGAACTCTCTCCTACAATGAGCAGTTCTTC.

This chain connects TRBV19 to TRBJ2-1; 11 bases agree with TRBD2. The CDR3 runs to 15 residues. Germline CDR1 is LNHDA and CDR2 is SQIVND (reference sequence). The V and J ends lost 3 bases and 9 bases, in that order; junction bases with no gene match: 7. The CDR3 reads CASSILLAGGGEQFF. In nucleotides, the CDR3 is TGTGCCAGTAGTATCTTGCTAGCGGGAGGCGGTGAGCAGTTCTTC.

The V gene is TRBV27, the J gene TRBJ2-7, with 13 bases matching TRBD2. Germline CDR1 is MNHEY and CDR2 is SMNVEV (reference sequence). This CDR3 has 18 amino acids. Unmatched junction bases numbered 13, after V lost 6 bases and J lost 2 bases. CDR3 protein: CASRSGTSGMRGPYEQYF. In nucleotides, the CDR3 is TGTGCCAGCAGATCCGGGACTAGCGGGATGCGCGGTCCCTACGAGCAGTACTTC.

The chain joins TRBV6-5 to TRBJ1-2; tentatively, D is TRBD1 (6 bases). Trimming pared 5 bases from V and 0 bases from J, leaving 10 bases between. Per the germline V gene, CDR1 is MNHEY and CDR2 is SVGAGI. The CDR3 extends over 14 amino acids. The CDR3 region is CASSRDITNYGYTF. The CDR3 DNA reads as TGTGCCAGCAGTCGGGACATTACTAACTATGGCTACACCTTC.

This chain connects TRBV21-1 to TRBJ2-3; the listed D gene, TRBD2, was not tested against the DNA. TRBV21-1 is deemed a pseudogene. The CDR3 totals 16 residues. CDR3 amino acids: CATPDYPNISTDTQYF. CDR3 nucleotides: TGTGCCACCCCGGACTACCCGAACATAAGCACAGATACGCAGTATTTT.

The chain couples TRBV4-2 to TRBJ1-5; TRBD1 aligns across 10 bases. Germline V CDR1 and CDR2: LGHNA, YNFKEQ. V lost 5 bases and J lost 0; bases outside the gene matches: 13. The CDR3 sequence is 19 residues long. The CDR3 is CASSDSRTGGPYSNQPQHF. CDR3 sequence (DNA): TGTGCCAGCAGCGATTCTCGGACAGGGGGGCCCTATAGCAATCAGCCCCAGCATTTT.

The CDR3 nucleotides read TGTGCCAGCAGAGCTAGCGGGAGTAGAGTCAATGAGCAGTTCTTC. Translated, it gives CASRASGSRVNEQFF. The chain is built from TRBV7-9 and TRBJ2-1, with TRBD2 matching over 10 bases. The germline V gene encodes CDR1 SEHNR and CDR2 FQNEAQ (reference sequence). The trim removed 6 bases at V and 6 bases at J, leaving 8 bases unmatched. The CDR3 contains 15 residues.

The chain combines TRBV7-2 with TRBJ2-5, with TRBD2 matching over 9 bases. V lost 0 bases and J lost 1; bases outside the gene matches: 12. The V gene's germline CDR1 is SGHTA and CDR2 FQGNSA. The CDR3 loop spans 19 amino acids. Here the CDR3 reads CASSLARLSGLAIQETQYF. As DNA, the CDR3 is TGTGCCAGCAGCTTAGCGCGATTATCGGGACTAGCAATCCAAGAGACCCAGTACTTC.

The CDR3 nucleotides read TGTGCCAGCAGCCGCGGCACAGATACGCAGTATTTT. This translates into CASSRGTDTQYF. The chain couples TRBV2 to TRBJ2-3; D call uncertain. The CDR3 is 12 amino acids. V shed 6 bases and J shed 1 base, with 5 bases lying between them. Looked up from germline, CDR1 is SNHLY and CDR2 is FYNNEI.

The chain recombines TRBV6-1 with TRBJ2-7; D not resolved. Germline CDR1 and CDR2: MNHNS and SASEGT. CDR3 length: 12 amino acids. The CDR3 region has the DNA TGTGCTACCTCGGAGCCCAGCTACGAGCAGTACTTC. Protein: CATSEPSYEQYF.

The J gene is TRBJ1-5, the V gene TRBV7-9, with D perhaps TRBD1 (5 bases). The CDR3 sequence is 15 residues long. Trimming removed 5 bases at V and 3 bases at J, with 14 bases between. CDR1 is SEHNR, CDR2 FQNEAQ, per germline (reference sequence). The CDR3 is CASSLAGGVNQPQHF. CDR3 nucleotide sequence: TGTGCCAGCAGCCTGGCAGGAGGGGTCAATCAGCCCCAGCATTTT.

This chain links TRBV2 with TRBJ2-3, with D tentatively TRBD2 (7 bases). CDR3 length equals 15 residues. Germline V gene sequence: CDR1 SNHLY, CDR2 FYNNEI. Deletions cut 7 bases from V and 4 bases from J, with 18 bases between. In DNA form, the CDR3 reads TGTGCCAGCACCAGGGGTGGCGGGAGTGCAGATACGCAGTATTTT. This encodes CASTRGGGSADTQYF.

The chain recombines TRBV6-4 with TRBJ2-1, with D hard to call. CDR1 is MRHNA, CDR2 SNTAGT, per germline. The CDR3 has 13 residues. V lost 0 bases and J 8 bases, leaving 8 bases between the germline ends. CDR3 coding DNA: TGTGCCAGCAGTGACTCGATTACGGATGAGCAGTTCTTC. Residues: CASSDSITDEQFF.

This chain joins TRBV5-1 and TRBJ2-7; 11 bases are a match to TRBD1. The CDR3 contains 16 residues. Unmatched junction bases numbered 11, after V lost 3 bases and J lost 6 bases. CDR1 is SGHRS, CDR2 YFSETQ, per germline. CDR3 protein: CASSSPPGQGASEQYF. The CDR3 bases are TGCGCCAGCAGCTCGCCCCCTGGACAGGGGGCGAGCGAGCAGTACTTC.

This clone has only a few counts. V gene TRBV5-1 combines with J gene TRBJ2-7; 7 bases align to TRBD1. V shed 0 bases, J shed 3 bases, and the junction held 3 bases outside the gene matches. There are 14 residues in the CDR3. The germline V gene encodes CDR1 SGHRS and CDR2 YFSETQ. CDR3 nucleotides: TGCGCCAGCAGCTTGGGACAGGGCGGCTACGAGCAGTACTTC. It is translated as CASSLGQGGYEQYF.

This clone was detected a few times. The chain combines TRBV19 with TRBJ2-1, with 9 bases fitting TRBD1. Germline CDR1 is LNHDA and CDR2 is SQIVND (reference sequence). J gave up 10 bases and V 10 bases, and 17 bases lay outside the gene matches. The CDR3 is 15 amino acids. In DNA form, the CDR3 reads TGTGCCACAACTAATCCGGGACAGGGTTGGTCAGAGCAGTTCTTC. Amino acids: CATTNPGQGWSEQFF.

The CDR3 coding sequence is TGTGCCTCGTCCAGGGGGCAAGTTGAGGGCTACACCTTC. It encodes CASSRGQVEGYTF. This chain uses TRBV6-5 with TRBJ1-2; TRBD1 matches at 8 bases. The CDR3 length is 13 residues. The V gene end was trimmed by 11 bases and the J gene end by 8 bases; junction bases not matched to a gene: 13. Looked up from germline, CDR1 is MNHEY and CDR2 is SVGAGI.

CDR3: CASSIDRGYTEAFF. The CDR3, as DNA: TGTGCCAGTAGTATTGACAGGGGATACACTGAAGCTTTCTTT. The chain has TRBV19 and TRBJ1-1; 8 positions match TRBD1. This CDR3 spans 14 amino acids. V shed 3 bases and J 3 bases; nucleotides not matched to a gene: 3. Germline V gene lookup returns CDR1 LNHDA and CDR2 SQIVND (reference sequence).

Points on this clone: An end of the junction does not agree with germline; a read error may underlie this. This rearrangement joins TRBV7-9 to TRBJ2-1, with TRBD1 as a possible D gene (6 bases). The germline V gene has CDR1 SEHNR and CDR2 FQNEAQ (reference sequence). This CDR3 is 15 amino acids long. Written as DNA, the CDR3 is TGTTCCAGCAGCCAAACAGGGAGCTCCTACAATGAGCAGTTCTTC. It encodes CSSSQTGSSYNEQFF.